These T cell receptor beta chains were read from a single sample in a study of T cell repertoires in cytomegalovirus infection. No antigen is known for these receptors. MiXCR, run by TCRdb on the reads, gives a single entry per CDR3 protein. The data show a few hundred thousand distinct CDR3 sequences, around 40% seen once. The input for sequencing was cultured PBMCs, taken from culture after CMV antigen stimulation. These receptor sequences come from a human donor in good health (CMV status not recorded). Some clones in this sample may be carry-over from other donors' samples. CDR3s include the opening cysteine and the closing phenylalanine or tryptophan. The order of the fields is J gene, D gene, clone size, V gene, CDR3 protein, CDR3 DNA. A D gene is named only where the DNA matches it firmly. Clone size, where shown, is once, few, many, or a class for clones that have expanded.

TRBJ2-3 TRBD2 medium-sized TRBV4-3 CASSQDLAGGLLSDTQYF TGCGCCAGCAGCCAAGATTTAGCGGGAGGGTTGTTGTCAGATACGCAGTATTTT
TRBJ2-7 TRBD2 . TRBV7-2 CASSWRLAGGRFPYEQYF TGTGCCAGCAGCTGGCGACTAGCGGGGGGGCGCTTTCCCTACGAGCAGTACTTC
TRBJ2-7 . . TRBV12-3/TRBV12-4 CASSHRVGFYEQYF TGTGCCAGCAGTCACCGTGTGGGGTTTTACGAGCAGTACTTC
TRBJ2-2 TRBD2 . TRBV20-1 CSARVGSSGNTGELFF TGCAGTGCTAGAGTTGGGTCTAGCGGGAACACCGGGGAGCTGTTTTTT
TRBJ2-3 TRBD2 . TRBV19 CASAGRGGGTDTQYF TGTGCCAGTGCGGGGAGAGGCGGGGGAACAGATACGCAGTATTTT
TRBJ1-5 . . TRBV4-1 CASSRGDWSNQPQHF TGCGCCAGCAGCAGAGGGGATTGGAGCAATCAGCCCCAGCATTTT
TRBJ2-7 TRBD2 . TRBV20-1 CSARSLAPYEQYF TGCAGTGCTAGGTCACTAGCGCCCTACGAGCAGTACTTC
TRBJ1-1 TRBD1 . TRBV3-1 CASSERTGLGVIRAFF TGTGCCAGCAGCGAACGGACAGGTCTGGGTGTGATTCGAGCTTTCTTT
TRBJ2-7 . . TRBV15 CATSSRNVGGEQYF TGTGCCACCAGCAGTCGGAATGTGGGGGGCGAGCAGTACTTC
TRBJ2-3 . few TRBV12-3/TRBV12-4 CASTSGWDTQYF TGTGCCAGCACCTCGGGGTGGGATACGCAGTATTTT
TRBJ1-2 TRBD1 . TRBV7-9 CASSRGQGLSYGYTF TGTGCCAGCAGCAGAGGACAGGGGTTAAGCTATGGCTACACCTTC
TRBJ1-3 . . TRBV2 CASREDANSGNTIYF TGTGCCAGCAGGGAGGACGCAAACTCTGGAAACACCATATATTTT
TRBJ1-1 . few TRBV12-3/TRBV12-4 CASNRGAGLGAAFF TGTGCCAGCAACCGGGGGGCCGGGTTAGGTGCAGCTTTCTTT
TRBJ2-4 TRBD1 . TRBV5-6 CASSLVRDRDQNIQYF TGTGCCAGCAGCTTGGTCCGGGACAGGGACCAAAACATTCAGTACTTC
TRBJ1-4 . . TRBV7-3 CASSSPWDEKLFF TGTGCCAGCAGCTCCCCCTGGGACGAAAAACTGTTTTTT
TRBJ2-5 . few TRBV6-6 CASSYSVAGEETQYF TGTGCCAGCAGTTACTCGGTGGCAGGTGAAGAGACCCAGTACTTC
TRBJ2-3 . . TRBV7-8 CASSPGGPTDTQYF TGTGCCAGCAGCCCCGGGGGGCCTACAGATACGCAGTATTTT
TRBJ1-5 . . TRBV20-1 CSASEGLNQPQHF TGCAGTGCTAGTGAGGGGTTAAATCAGCCCCAGCATTTT
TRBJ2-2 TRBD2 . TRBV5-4 CASTRRRLAGTGELFF TGTGCCAGCACCCGGCGGAGACTAGCGGGGACCGGGGAGCTGTTTTTT
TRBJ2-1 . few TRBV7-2 CASSFSGYNEQFF TGTGCCAGCAGCTTTTCGGGGTACAATGAGCAGTTCTTC
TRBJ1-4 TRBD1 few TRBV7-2 CASSPGTGWEKLFF TGTGCCAGCAGCCCCGGGACAGGGTGGGAAAAACTGTTTTTT
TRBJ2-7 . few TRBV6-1 CASSERYEQYF TGTGCCAGCAGTGAACGGTACGAGCAGTACTTC
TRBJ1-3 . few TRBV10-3 CAISTTASGAGNTIYF TGTGCCATCAGTACAACGGCGTCGGGAGCCGGAAACACCATATATTTT
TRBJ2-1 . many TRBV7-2 CASSLRDPTGSEQFF TGTGCCAGCAGCTTACGGGACCCTACAGGGAGCGAGCAGTTCTTC
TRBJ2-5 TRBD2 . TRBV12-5 CASGVAGGLQETQYF TGTGCTAGTGGTGTAGCGGGAGGACTCCAAGAGACCCAGTACTTC
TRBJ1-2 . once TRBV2 CASSMDGGGNYGYTF TGTGCCAGCAGTATGGACGGCGGGGGGAACTATGGCTACACCTTC
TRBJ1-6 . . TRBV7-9 CASSADVLNSPLHF TGTGCCAGCAGCGCGGACGTGCTTAATTCACCCCTCCACTTT
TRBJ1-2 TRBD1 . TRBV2 CASSRDRGRIGYTF TGTGCCAGCAGTCGGGACAGGGGGCGAATTGGCTACACCTTC
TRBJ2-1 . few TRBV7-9 CASRFQADGAREQFF TGTGCCAGCAGGTTCCAAGCCGACGGGGCTAGGGAGCAGTTCTTC
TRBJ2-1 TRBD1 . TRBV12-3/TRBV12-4 CASSPRSGTGYNEQFF TGTGCCAGCAGTCCCCGGTCGGGGACAGGCTACAATGAGCAGTTCTTC
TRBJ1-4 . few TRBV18 CASSPVYRATNEKLFF TGTGCCAGCTCACCAGTATACAGAGCAACTAATGAAAAACTGTTTTTT
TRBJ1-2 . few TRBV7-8 CASSHGWGPPLNYGYTF TGTGCCAGCAGCCACGGTTGGGGACCGCCCTTGAACTATGGCTACACCTTC
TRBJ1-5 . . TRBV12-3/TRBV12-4 CASSTGRSQPQHF TGTGCCAGCAGTACAGGGAGAAGCCAGCCCCAGCATTTT
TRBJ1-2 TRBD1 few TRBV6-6 CASSPPGQGTRGDYGYTF TGTGCCAGCAGCCCCCCGGGACAGGGGACTCGGGGTGACTATGGCTACACCTTC
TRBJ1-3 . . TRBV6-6 CASSYSSGYTIYF TGTGCCAGCAGTTACTCGTCAGGATACACCATATATTTT
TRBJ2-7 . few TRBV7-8 CASSYARGEQYF TGTGCCAGCAGCTATGCTAGGGGGGAGCAGTACTTC
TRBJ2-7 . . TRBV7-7 CASSPGGTGEQYF TGTGCCAGCAGCCCAGGGGGGACTGGCGAGCAGTACTTC
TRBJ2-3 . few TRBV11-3 CASSLDRDRGHTQYF TGTGCCAGCAGCTTAGACCGCGATCGAGGGCATACGCAGTATTTT
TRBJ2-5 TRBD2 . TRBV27 CASSSGVGRARFETQYF TGTGCCAGCAGTTCCGGGGTCGGGAGGGCCCGGTTTGAGACCCAGTACTTC
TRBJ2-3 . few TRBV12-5 CASGPVQGSSTDTQYF TGTGCTAGTGGTCCCGTACAGGGATCCAGCACAGATACGCAGTATTTT
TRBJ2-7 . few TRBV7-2 CASSLAGGSPYEQYF TGTGCCAGCAGCTTAGCAGGGGGTTCCCCCTACGAGCAGTACTTC
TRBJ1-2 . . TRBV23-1 CASNLKGLICDPRYGYTF TGCGCCAGCAACTTAAAAGGACTGATATGTGATCCGCGATATGGCTACACCTTC
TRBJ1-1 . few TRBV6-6 CASRGTGTSEAFF TGTGCCAGCAGGGGAACCGGGACATCCGAAGCTTTCTTT
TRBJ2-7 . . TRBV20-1 CSAPSLTTGGYEQYF TGCAGTGCGCCGTCTTTAACCACGGGTGGGTACGAGCAGTACTTC
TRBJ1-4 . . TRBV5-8 CASSLGGSATNEKLFF TGCGCCAGCAGCTTGGGAGGATCTGCAACTAATGAAAAACTGTTTTTT
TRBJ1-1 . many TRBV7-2 CASSMRWDAQAFF TGTGCCAGCAGCATGCGTTGGGACGCTCAAGCTTTCTTT
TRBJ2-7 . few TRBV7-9 CASSSPNLVGGYEQYF TGTGCCAGCAGCTCCCCAAATCTAGTGGGAGGCTACGAGCAGTACTTC
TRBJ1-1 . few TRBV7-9 CASSFSTPGTEAFF TGTGCCAGCAGCTTCTCAACCCCAGGCACTGAAGCTTTCTTT